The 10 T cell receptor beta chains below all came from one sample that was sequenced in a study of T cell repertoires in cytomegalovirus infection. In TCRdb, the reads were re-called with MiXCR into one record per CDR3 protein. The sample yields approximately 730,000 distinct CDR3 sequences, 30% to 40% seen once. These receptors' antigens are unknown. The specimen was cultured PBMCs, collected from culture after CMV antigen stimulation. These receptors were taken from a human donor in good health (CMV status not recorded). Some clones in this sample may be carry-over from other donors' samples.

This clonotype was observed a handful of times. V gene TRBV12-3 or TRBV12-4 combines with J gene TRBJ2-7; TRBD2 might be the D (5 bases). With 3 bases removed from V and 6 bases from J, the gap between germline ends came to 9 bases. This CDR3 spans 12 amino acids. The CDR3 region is CASSFVRGEQYF. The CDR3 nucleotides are TGTGCCAGCAGTTTTGTCCGGGGCGAGCAGTACTTC.

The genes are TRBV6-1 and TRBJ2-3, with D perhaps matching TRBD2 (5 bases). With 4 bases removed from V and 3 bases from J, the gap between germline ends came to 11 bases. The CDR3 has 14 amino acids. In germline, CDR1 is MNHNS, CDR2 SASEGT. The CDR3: CASSVGVTTDTQYF. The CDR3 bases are TGTGCCAGCAGTGTCGGGGTAACTACAGATACGCAGTATTTT.

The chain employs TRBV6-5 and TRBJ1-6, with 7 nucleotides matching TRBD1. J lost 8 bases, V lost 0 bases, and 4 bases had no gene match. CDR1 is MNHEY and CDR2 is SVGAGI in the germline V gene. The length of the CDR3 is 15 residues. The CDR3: CASSYSSGGDSPLHF. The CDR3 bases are TGTGCCAGCAGTTACTCCTCAGGGGGGGATTCACCCCTCCACTTT.

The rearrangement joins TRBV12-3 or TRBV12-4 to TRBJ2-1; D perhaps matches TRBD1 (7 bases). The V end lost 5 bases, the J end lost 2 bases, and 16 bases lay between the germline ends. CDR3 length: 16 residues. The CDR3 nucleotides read TGTGCCAGCAGTCCAGGGGGGTTAGAGACCTACAATGAGCAGTTCTTC. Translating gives CASSPGGLETYNEQFF.

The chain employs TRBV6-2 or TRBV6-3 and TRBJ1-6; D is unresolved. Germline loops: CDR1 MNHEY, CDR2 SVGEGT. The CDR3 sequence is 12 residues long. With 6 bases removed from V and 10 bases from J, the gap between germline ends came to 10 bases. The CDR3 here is CASRILDSPLHF. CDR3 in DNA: TGTGCCAGCAGAATACTCGACTCACCCCTCCACTTT.

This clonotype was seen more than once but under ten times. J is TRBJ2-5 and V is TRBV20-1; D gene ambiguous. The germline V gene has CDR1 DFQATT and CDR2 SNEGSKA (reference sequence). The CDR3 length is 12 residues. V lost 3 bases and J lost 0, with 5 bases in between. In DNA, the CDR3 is TGCAGTGCTAGTCCTTACCAAGAGACCCAGTACTTC. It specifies CSASPYQETQYF.

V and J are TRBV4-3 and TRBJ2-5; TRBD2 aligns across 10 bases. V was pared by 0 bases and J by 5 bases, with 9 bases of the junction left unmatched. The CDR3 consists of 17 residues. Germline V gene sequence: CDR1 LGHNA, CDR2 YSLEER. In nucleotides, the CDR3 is TGCGCCAGCAGCCAAGAACTCCGAGCGGGAGGGCCGGAGACCCAGTACTTC. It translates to CASSQELRAGGPETQYF.

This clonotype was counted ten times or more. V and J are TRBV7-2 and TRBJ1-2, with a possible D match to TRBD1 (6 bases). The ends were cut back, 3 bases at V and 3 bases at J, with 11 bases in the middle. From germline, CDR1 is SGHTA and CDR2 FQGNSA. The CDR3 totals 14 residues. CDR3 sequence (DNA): TGTGCCAGCAGCTTTACAGGGTATGACTATGGCTACACCTTC. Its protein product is CASSFTGYDYGYTF.

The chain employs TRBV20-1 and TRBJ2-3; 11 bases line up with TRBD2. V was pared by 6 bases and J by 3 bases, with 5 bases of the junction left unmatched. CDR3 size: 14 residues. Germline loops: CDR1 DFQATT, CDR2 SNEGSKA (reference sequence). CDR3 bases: TGCAGTGCCCCCCCTAGCGGGAGGACAGATACGCAGTATTTT. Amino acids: CSAPPSGRTDTQYF.

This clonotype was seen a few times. The CDR3 protein is CASSRAQGNTIYF. The CDR3 DNA sequence: TGTGCCAGCAGTAGGGCACAGGGAAACACCATATATTTT. V is TRBV7-8 and J is TRBJ1-3; D is uncertain. The CDR3 contains 13 residues. Trimming cost V 6 bases and J 4 bases, with 10 bases left between them. CDR1 and CDR2 from the germline V gene are SGHVS and FQNEAQ.